The TCR beta chain under discussion was sequenced for a study of CD8 T cells in ankylosing spondylitis. Details on this clonotype: The target antigen is unknown.

V lost 8 bases and J lost 1, with 6 bases in between. CDR3 length equals 13 residues. Germline CDR1 is MNHEY and CDR2 is SVGEGT. General study findings and limits: Made up of eight highly homologous variants, a TCR beta motif appeared characteristic of ankylosing spondylitis blood.

Each TCR beta library was made by quantitative 5'-RACE that incorporated molecular barcodes. Each CDR3 protein is one row after TCRdb ran MiXCR on the 5' RACE reads. The sample holds more than 300,000 distinct CDR3 sequences, less than 9.5% seen once. Sequencing was carried out using blood, either unsorted or a sorted T cell fraction (not recorded which). The sequence derives from a male donor with ankylosing spondylitis. The chain is built from TRBV6-2 or TRBV6-3 and TRBJ2-6; D is undetermined. CDR3 region: CASLHSGANVLTF. For the CDR3, the DNA is TGTGCCAGCTTACATTCTGGGGCCAACGTCCTGACTTTC.